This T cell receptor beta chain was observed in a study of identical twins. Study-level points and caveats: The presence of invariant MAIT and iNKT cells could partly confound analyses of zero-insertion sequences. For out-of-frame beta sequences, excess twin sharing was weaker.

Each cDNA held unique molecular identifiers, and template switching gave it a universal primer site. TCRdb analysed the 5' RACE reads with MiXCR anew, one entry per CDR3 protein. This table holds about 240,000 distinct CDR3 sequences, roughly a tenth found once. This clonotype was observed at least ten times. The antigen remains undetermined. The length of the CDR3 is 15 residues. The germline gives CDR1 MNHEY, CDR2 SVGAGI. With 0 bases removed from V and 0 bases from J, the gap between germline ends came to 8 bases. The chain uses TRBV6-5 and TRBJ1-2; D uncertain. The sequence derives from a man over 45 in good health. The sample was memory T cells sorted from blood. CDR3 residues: CASSYSGSTNYGYTF. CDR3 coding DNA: TGTGCCAGCAGTTACTCTGGGTCAACTAACTATGGCTACACCTTC.